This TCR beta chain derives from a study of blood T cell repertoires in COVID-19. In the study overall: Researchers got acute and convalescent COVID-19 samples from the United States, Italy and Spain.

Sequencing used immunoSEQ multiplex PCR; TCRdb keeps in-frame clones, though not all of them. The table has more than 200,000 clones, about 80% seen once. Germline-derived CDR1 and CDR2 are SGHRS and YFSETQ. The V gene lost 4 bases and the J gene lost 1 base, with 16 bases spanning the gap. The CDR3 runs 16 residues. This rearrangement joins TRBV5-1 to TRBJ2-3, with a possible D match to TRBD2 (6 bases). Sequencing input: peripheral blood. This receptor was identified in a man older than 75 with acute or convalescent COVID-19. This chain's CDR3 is CASSLGSSVRTDTQYF. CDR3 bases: TGCGCCAGCAGCCTCGGTTCTAGCGTACGCACAGATACGCAGTATTTT.